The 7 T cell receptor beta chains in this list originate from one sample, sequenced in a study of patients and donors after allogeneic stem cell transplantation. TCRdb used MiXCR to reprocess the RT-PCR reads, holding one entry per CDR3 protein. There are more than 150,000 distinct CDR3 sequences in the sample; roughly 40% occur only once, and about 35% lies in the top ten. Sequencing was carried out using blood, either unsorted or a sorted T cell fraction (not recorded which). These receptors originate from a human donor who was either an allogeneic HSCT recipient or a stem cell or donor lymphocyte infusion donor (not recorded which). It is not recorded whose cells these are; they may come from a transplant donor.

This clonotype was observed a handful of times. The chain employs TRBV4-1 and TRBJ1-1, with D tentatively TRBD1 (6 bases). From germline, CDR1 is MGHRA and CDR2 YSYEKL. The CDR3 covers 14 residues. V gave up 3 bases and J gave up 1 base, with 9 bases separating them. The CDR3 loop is CASSQEGGNTEAFF. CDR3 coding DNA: TGCGCCAGCAGCCAGGAAGGGGGGAACACTGAAGCTTTCTTT.

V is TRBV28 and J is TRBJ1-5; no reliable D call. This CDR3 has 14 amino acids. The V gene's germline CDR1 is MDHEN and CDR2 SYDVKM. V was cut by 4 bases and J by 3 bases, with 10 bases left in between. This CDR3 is CASSSTIHNQPQHF. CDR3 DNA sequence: TGTGCCAGCAGTTCCACTATCCACAATCAGCCCCAGCATTTT.

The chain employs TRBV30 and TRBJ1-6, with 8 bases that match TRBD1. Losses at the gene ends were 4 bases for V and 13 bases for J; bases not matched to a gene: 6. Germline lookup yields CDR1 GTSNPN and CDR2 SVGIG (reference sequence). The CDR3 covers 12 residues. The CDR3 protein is CAWTTQGAPLHF. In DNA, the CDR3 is TGTGCCTGGACCACCCAGGGGGCCCCCCTCCACTTT.

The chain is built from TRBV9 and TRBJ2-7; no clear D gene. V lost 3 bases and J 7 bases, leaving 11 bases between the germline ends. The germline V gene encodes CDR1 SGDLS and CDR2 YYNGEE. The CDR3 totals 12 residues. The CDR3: CASSGYKGEQYF. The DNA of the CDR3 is TGTGCCAGCAGCGGTTACAAGGGAGAGCAGTACTTC.

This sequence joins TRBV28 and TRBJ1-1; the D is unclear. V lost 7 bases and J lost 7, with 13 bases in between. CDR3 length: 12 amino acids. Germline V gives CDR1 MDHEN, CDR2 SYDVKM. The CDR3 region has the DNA TGTGCCAGCATACCCCTCAACCGTGAAGCTTTCTTT. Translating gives CASIPLNREAFF. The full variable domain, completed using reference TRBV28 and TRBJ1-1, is DVKVTQSSRYLVKRTGEKVFLECVQDMDHENMFWYRQDPGLGLRLIYFSYDVKMKEKGDIPEGYSVSREKKERFSLILESASTNQTSMYLCASIPLNREAFFGQGTRLTVV.

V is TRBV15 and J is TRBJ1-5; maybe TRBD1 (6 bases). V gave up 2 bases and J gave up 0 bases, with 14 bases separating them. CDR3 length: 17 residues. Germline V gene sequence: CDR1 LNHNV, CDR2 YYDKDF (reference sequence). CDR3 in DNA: TGTGCCACCAGCAGAAATCTCCGGACAGATAGCAATCAGCCCCAGCATTTT. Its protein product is CATSRNLRTDSNQPQHF. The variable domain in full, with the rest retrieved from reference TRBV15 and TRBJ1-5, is DAMVIQNPRYQVTQFGKPVTLSCSQTLNHNVMYWYQQKSSQAPKLLFHYYDKDFNNEADTPDNFQSRRPNTSFCFLDIRSPGLGDTAMYLCATSRNLRTDSNQPQHFGDGTRLSIL.

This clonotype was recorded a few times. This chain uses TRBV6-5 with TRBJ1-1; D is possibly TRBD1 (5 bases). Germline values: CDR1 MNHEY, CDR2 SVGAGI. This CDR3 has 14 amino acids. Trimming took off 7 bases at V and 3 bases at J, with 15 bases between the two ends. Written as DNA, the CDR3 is TGTGCCAGCACCGGGACCGCGCTGCACACTGAAGCTTTCTTT. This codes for CASTGTALHTEAFF.